Listed below are T cell receptor beta chains from one sample, sequenced in a study of identical twins. TCRdb analysed the 5' RACE reads with MiXCR anew, one entry per CDR3 protein. The repertoire has about 700,000 distinct CDR3 sequences, 6% to 6.5% of them found once; the top ten carry approximately 1.6%. The specimen sequenced was naive T cells sorted from blood. Every receptor here comes from a man between 18 and 29 years old in good health. Both conserved end residues are part of each CDR3. The order of the fields is clone size, D gene, J gene, V gene, CDR3 protein, CDR3 DNA. A D gene is named only where the DNA matches it firmly. The size of a clone is reported for some rows only, either as once, few or many, or as a class for expanded clones.

>few|-|TRBJ1-2|TRBV25-1
CASNDGTNYGYTF
TGTGCCAGCAACGATGGAACTAACTATGGCTACACCTTC
>few|-|TRBJ2-1|TRBV5-5
CASSLGRVSGNEQFF
TGTGCCAGCAGCTTAGGCCGAGTCTCGGGCAATGAGCAGTTCTTC
>-|-|TRBJ2-1|TRBV20-1
CSATFVPGPSLLSVLHEQFF
TGCAGTGCGACTTTCGTACCGGGACCCTCTTTGCTATCGGTTTTACATGAGCAGTTCTTC
>many|TRBD2|TRBJ2-3|TRBV29-1
CSVEDSTSGSISTDTQYF
TGCAGCGTTGAAGATTCCACTAGCGGTAGTATTAGCACAGATACGCAGTATTTT
>few|-|TRBJ1-5|TRBV12-3/TRBV12-4
CASSPPGLRYQPQHF
TGTGCCAGCAGTCCCCCCGGGCTCAGGTATCAGCCCCAGCATTTT
>many|-|TRBJ2-1|TRBV12-3/TRBV12-4
CASSWAGEQFF
TGTGCCAGCAGTTGGGCTGGTGAGCAGTTCTTC
>-|TRBD1|TRBJ2-3|TRBV12-3/TRBV12-4
CASRGLKQGAPGTQYF
TGTGCCAGCAGAGGATTGAAGCAGGGGGCACCCGGTACGCAGTATTTT
>few|TRBD1|TRBJ1-1|TRBV6-2/TRBV6-3
CASSYGTEEAFF
TGTGCCAGCAGTTACGGGACAGAGGAAGCTTTCTTT
>many|TRBD2|TRBJ2-1|TRBV29-1
CSARDGGGPEQFF
TGCAGCGCCCGAGATGGGGGAGGGCCGGAGCAGTTCTTC
>-|TRBD1|TRBJ1-2|TRBV5-5
CASSLGQGIGYTF
TGTGCCAGCAGCTTGGGACAGGGCATCGGCTACACCTTC
>many|-|TRBJ2-3|TRBV29-1
CSVEGVADTQYF
TGCAGCGTTGAAGGGGTCGCAGATACGCAGTATTTT
>-|-|TRBJ2-4|TRBV10-2
CASCDIGNIQYF
TGCGCCAGCTGTGATATAGGGAACATTCAGTACTTC